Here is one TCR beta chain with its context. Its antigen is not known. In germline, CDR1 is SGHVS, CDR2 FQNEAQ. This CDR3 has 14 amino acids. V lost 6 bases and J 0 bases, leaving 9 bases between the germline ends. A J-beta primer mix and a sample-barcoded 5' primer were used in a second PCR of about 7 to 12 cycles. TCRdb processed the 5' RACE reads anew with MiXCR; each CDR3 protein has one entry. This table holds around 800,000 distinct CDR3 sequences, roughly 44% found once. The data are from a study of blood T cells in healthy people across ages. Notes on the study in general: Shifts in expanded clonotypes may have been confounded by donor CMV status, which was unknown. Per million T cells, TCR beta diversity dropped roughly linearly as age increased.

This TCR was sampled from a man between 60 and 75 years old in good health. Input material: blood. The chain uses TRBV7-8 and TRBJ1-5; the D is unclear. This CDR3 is CASRFGPSNQPQHF. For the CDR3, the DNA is TGTGCCAGCAGATTCGGTCCTAGCAATCAGCCCCAGCATTTT.